Listed below are T cell receptor beta chains from one sample, sequenced in a study of T cell responses to AZD1222 COVID-19 vaccine. The data were produced by immunoSEQ multiplex PCR, yet TCRdb's version contains in-frame clones alone and is incomplete. The sample has roughly 92,000 clones; 85% to 90% are singletons. Source: peripheral blood, taken on day 0 of AZD1222 vaccination. The receptors originated from an adult in good health. Each CDR3 is given with its conserved first and last residue. The order of the fields is J gene, CDR3 length, clone size, V gene, D gene, CDR3 DNA, CDR3 protein. D genes are given only for firm matches. The listing skips clone size in some rows; elsewhere it reads once, few, many or a size class.

>TRBJ1-2|13|.|TRBV6-5|TRBD1
TGTGCCAGCAGTTGGGGACAGGGGTTAATGGACACCTTC
CASSWGQGLMDTF
>TRBJ1-4|16|.|TRBV24-1|.
TGTGCCACCAGTGATTCACAAACTGGACTCGGGGAAAAACTGTTTTTT
CATSDSQTGLGEKLFF
>TRBJ2-5|16|.|TRBV5-6|TRBD1
TGTGCCAGCAGCTTGAAGGGGGCGCAGGTCCAAGAGACCCAGTACTTC
CASSLKGAQVQETQYF
>TRBJ2-1|16|once|TRBV24-1|TRBD1
TGTGCCACCAGTGACCTAGGACAGGGACAGAACAATGAGCAGTTCTTC
CATSDLGQGQNNEQFF
>TRBJ1-6|15|.|TRBV6-5|TRBD1
TGTGCCAGCAGTTACTCGGGACAGGGGTATTCACCCCTCCACTTT
CASSYSGQGYSPLHF
>TRBJ2-3|15|.|TRBV5-1|TRBD2
TGCGCCAGCAGCCCGGGACTAGCGAGCACAGATACGCAGTATTTT
CASSPGLASTDTQYF
>TRBJ1-1|13|.|TRBV6-5|.
TGTGCCAGCAGTTCCCAGGAGAACACTGAAGCTTTCTTT
CASSSQENTEAFF
>TRBJ1-2|15|.|TRBV9|.
TGTGCCAGCAGCGTAGAACGGGTGAGACCGGATGGCTACACCTTC
CASSVERVRPDGYTF
>TRBJ1-1|15|few|TRBV6-6|TRBD1
TGTGCCAGTATGGACAGGGTGGGGAGTTACACTGAAGCTTTCTTT
CASMDRVGSYTEAFF
>TRBJ2-2|12|few|TRBV29-1|.
TGCAGCGCCAGGGGTAACACCGGGGAGCTGTTTTTT
CSARGNTGELFF
>TRBJ1-1|14|.|TRBV2|.
TGTGCCAGCAGTGAAGCCCTTATGAACACTGAAGCTTTCTTT
CASSEALMNTEAFF
>TRBJ2-1|13|.|TRBV12-3/TRBV12-4|TRBD1
TGTGCCAGCAGTCTACAGGGGGTCGGTGAGCAGTTCTTC
CASSLQGVGEQFF
>TRBJ2-7|12|.|TRBV6-5|.
TGTGCCAGCAGACCCGAGGGGTCCGAGCAGTACTTC
CASRPEGSEQYF
>TRBJ2-1|18|.|TRBV7-2|TRBD2
TGTGCCAGCAGCCCGGGACTAGCGGGGAATATACAATGGGATGAGCAGTTCTTC
CASSPGLAGNIQWDEQFF
>TRBJ1-1|13|few|TRBV19|.
TGTGCCAGTAGTGTCGAGGGAAACACTGAAGCTTTCTTT
CASSVEGNTEAFF